This section outlines one TCR beta chain sequence together with its context. V lost 0 bases and J lost 2, with 18 bases in between. The CDR3 is made up of 18 amino acids. Looked up from germline, CDR1 is SGDLS and CDR2 is YYNGEE. These data belong to a study of blood T cell repertoires in COVID-19. Study in general: The analysed material was cDNA or gDNA that came from T cells, B-cell-depleted T cells, or PBMCs.

The method was immunoSEQ multiplex PCR; TCRdb's version includes in-frame clones alone and lacks a portion of them. The sample has 98,000 or so clones; around 90% are singletons. The J gene is TRBJ1-5, the V gene TRBV9, with D tentatively TRBD1 (6 bases). The source is a human donor in a cohort sampled during active COVID-19. Sequenced material: peripheral blood. CDR3 residues: CASSVGGGPGHGNQPQHF. The CDR3 region has the DNA TGTGCCAGCAGCGTAGGTGGGGGCCCCGGACATGGCAATCAGCCCCAGCATTTT.